These 22 T cell receptor beta chains were sequenced from one sample in a study of blood T cell repertoires in COVID-19. Data came from immunoSEQ multiplex PCR; TCRdb stores just in-frame clones and leaves some out. The table includes approximately 150,000 clones, over 80% detected once. What was sequenced was peripheral blood. These receptors came from a woman between 70 and 85 years old with acute or convalescent COVID-19.

The J gene is TRBJ1-2, the V gene TRBV2, with a tentative D call TRBD1 (6 bases). The CDR3 runs 13 residues. Trimming stripped 6 bases from V and 6 bases from J, with 14 bases between. CDR1 SNHLY and CDR2 FYNNEI come from the germline V gene. In DNA, the CDR3 is TGTGCCAGCAGGACACCAGGGGTTAATGGCTACACCTTC. Protein product: CASRTPGVNGYTF.

This rearrangement joins TRBV11-2 to TRBJ2-7; D is possibly TRBD1 (5 bases). Germline CDR1 reads SGHAT; CDR2 reads FQNNGV. The V and J ends lost 4 bases and 5 bases respectively, with 15 bases between them. This CDR3 region has 14 residues. The CDR3 protein is CASSSLVRVHEQYF. The CDR3 DNA sequence: TGTGCCAGCAGCTCTCTTGTCAGGGTCCACGAGCAGTACTTC. The full variable domain, with the rest looked up from reference TRBV11-2 and TRBJ2-7, is EAGVAQSPRYKIIEKRQSVAFWCNPISGHATLYWYQQILGQGPKLLIQFQNNGVVDDSQLPKDRFSAERLKGVDSTLKIQPAKLEDSAVYLCASSSLVRVHEQYFGPGTRLTVT.

This chain links TRBV19 with TRBJ2-5, with TRBD1 matching over 8 bases. Germline V gene lookup returns CDR1 LNHDA and CDR2 SQIVND (reference sequence). Germline trimming cut 2 bases from V and 5 bases from J; bases unmatched to any gene: 13. This CDR3 has 17 amino acids. DNA for the CDR3: TGTGCCAGTAGTATAAGGGCGAAGCAGGGGGCAGGGGAGACCCAGTACTTC. It codes for CASSIRAKQGAGETQYF.

In its sample, this clone was seen a few times. V is TRBV12-5 and J is TRBJ1-1; 8 nucleotides line up with TRBD1. Germline loops: CDR1 LGHNT, CDR2 FRNRAP. V lost 7 bases, J lost 2 bases, and 6 bases stayed unmatched. The CDR3 spans 14 residues. The CDR3 reads CASALDRANTEAFF. CDR3 nucleotides: TGTGCTAGTGCCTTGGACAGGGCAAACACTGAAGCTTTCTTT.

The CDR3 here is CASSLRGERGGAETQYF. The CDR3 DNA reads as TGTGCCAGCAGCCTCCGCGGAGAGAGGGGGGGCGCGGAGACCCAGTACTTC. This chain links TRBV3-1 (or the pseudogene TRBV3-2) with TRBJ2-5; possible D gene TRBD2, 7 bases. In germline, CDR1 is LGHDT, CDR2 YNNKEL (reference sequence). CDR3 length equals 17 residues. Trimming removed 4 bases at V and 5 bases at J, with 23 bases between.

The chain has TRBV6-2 or TRBV6-3 and TRBJ2-1; D not resolved. The CDR3 has 17 amino acids. Per germline, CDR1 MNHEY and CDR2 SVGEGT. V was cut by 5 bases and J by 0 bases, with 17 bases left in between. CDR3 nucleotides: TGTGCCAGCAGTACCTTCAAAACCCCAGGCTCCTACAATGAGCAGTTCTTC. Translated: CASSTFKTPGSYNEQFF.

This chain joins TRBV6-5 and TRBJ1-6; D is uncertain. V was cut by 8 bases and J by 8 bases, with 13 bases left in between. CDR3 length equals 13 residues. Germline V gene sequence: CDR1 MNHEY, CDR2 SVGAGI. CDR3 residues: CASRTTADSPLHF. For the CDR3, the DNA is TGTGCCAGCCGAACAACAGCGGATTCACCCCTCCACTTT.

The V gene is TRBV9, the J gene TRBJ2-1; a weak D match, TRBD2 (5 bases). This CDR3 has 15 amino acids. Trimming stripped 4 bases from V and 8 bases from J, with 19 bases between. Germline V lookup: CDR1 SGDLS, CDR2 YYNGEE. In nucleotides, the CDR3 is TGTGCCAGCAGCCAGACCCCAGTTGGGAGCTATGAGCAGTTCTTC. It codes for CASSQTPVGSYEQFF. Drawing the rest from reference TRBV9 and TRBJ2-1, the complete variable domain is DSGVTQTPKHLITATGQRVTLRCSPRSGDLSVYWYQQSLDQGLQFLIQYYNGEERAKGNILERFSAQQFPDLHSELNLSSLELGDSALYFCASSQTPVGSYEQFFGPGTRLTVL.

In this sample, this clone turned up once. The J gene is TRBJ1-5, the V gene TRBV6-2 or TRBV6-3; the D is unclear. The CDR3 is 15 residues long. The V gene lost 3 bases and the J gene lost 0 bases, with 9 bases spanning the gap. CDR1 and CDR2 (germline): MNHEY, SVGEGT. CDR3 residues: CASSYSGNSNQPQHF. The CDR3 DNA is TGTGCCAGCAGTTATTCAGGTAATAGCAATCAGCCCCAGCATTTT.

The chain couples TRBV19 to TRBJ2-7; 9 nucleotides match TRBD2. V gave up 6 bases and J gave up 3 bases; unmatched junction bases: 6. The CDR3 spans 14 residues. Germline V CDR1 and CDR2: LNHDA, SQIVND (reference sequence). The CDR3 spells CASSLSGSLYEQYF. The CDR3 DNA reads as TGTGCCAGTAGCCTTAGCGGGAGCCTCTACGAGCAGTACTTC.

This clone has only a few counts. The V gene is TRBV6-5, the J gene TRBJ2-5; D is perhaps TRBD2 (6 bases). Trimming stripped 2 bases from V and 5 bases from J, with 18 bases between. The CDR3 spans 16 residues. Germline loops: CDR1 MNHEY, CDR2 SVGAGI. CDR3 sequence: CASSYNPGTPRETQYF. The DNA of the CDR3 is TGTGCCAGCAGTTACAACCCAGGGACTCCAAGGGAGACCCAGTACTTC.

The CDR3 is CSTREVETQYF. CDR3 nucleotides: TGCAGTACCCGAGAGGTAGAGACCCAGTACTTC. The J gene is TRBJ2-5, the V gene TRBV20-1, with D uncertain. The germline V gene has CDR1 DFQATT and CDR2 SNEGSKA (reference sequence). The CDR3 totals 11 residues. V dropped 8 bases and J dropped 4 bases, with 11 bases sitting between them.

This chain joins TRBV27 and TRBJ1-2; maybe TRBD1 (6 bases). Trimming left V 7 bases short and J 6 bases short, with 18 bases between. Germline CDR1 is MNHEY and CDR2 is SMNVEV (reference sequence). This CDR3 contains 14 residues. The CDR3 loop is CASKGEWGSDGYTF. Here the CDR3 DNA reads TGTGCCAGCAAGGGGGAGTGGGGATCGGATGGCTACACCTTC.

This chain joins TRBV5-1 and TRBJ1-6, with 8 bases that match TRBD1. The germline V gene has CDR1 SGHRS and CDR2 YFSETQ. This CDR3 is 15 amino acids long. With V trimmed by 3 bases and J by 7 bases, 6 bases remained unmatched. This CDR3 reads CASSSDGQGNSPLHF. The DNA for the CDR3 is TGCGCCAGCAGCTCAGACGGACAGGGCAATTCACCCCTCCACTTT.

This clone showed up just a few times. The chain couples TRBV28 to TRBJ1-1; 7 bases are shared with TRBD1. CDR3 length: 15 amino acids. V lost 4 bases and J lost 0; bases outside the gene matches: 5. Germline CDR1 MDHEN, CDR2 SYDVKM. This CDR3 reads CASSSDRAVNTEAFF. The CDR3 nucleotides are TGTGCCAGCAGTTCCGACAGGGCGGTGAACACTGAAGCTTTCTTT.

CDR3 loop: CASSQSQGITEAFF. In DNA form, the CDR3 reads TGTGCCAGCAGCCAAAGCCAGGGCATCACTGAAGCTTTCTTT. V usage is TRBV7-2 and J usage is TRBJ1-1, with D perhaps matching TRBD1 (5 bases). There are 14 residues in the CDR3. V was trimmed by 5 bases and J by 4 bases, leaving 14 bases between them. CDR1 SGHTA and CDR2 FQGNSA come from the germline V gene.

V is TRBV11-2 and J is TRBJ2-1; D possibly corresponds to TRBD2 (5 bases). The germline V gene encodes CDR1 SGHAT and CDR2 FQNNGV. The CDR3 is 14 amino acids. V was shortened by 5 bases and J by 3 bases, with 11 bases between the two germline ends. The CDR3 DNA reads as TGTGCCAGCAGCGAAGAGGGCAACTACAATGAGCAGTTCTTC. Residues: CASSEEGNYNEQFF.

The chain is built from TRBV28 and TRBJ2-7, with a possible D match to TRBD1 (6 bases). The CDR3 is made up of 15 amino acids. V was pared by 1 base and J by 3 bases, with 13 bases between. Per germline, CDR1 MDHEN and CDR2 SYDVKM. The CDR3 here is CASSLLDSRRYEQYF. The CDR3 DNA sequence: TGTGCCAGCAGTTTATTGGACAGCCGGCGCTACGAGCAGTACTTC.

The genes are TRBV19 and TRBJ2-2; D call uncertain. The V and J ends lost 6 bases and 3 bases respectively, with 14 bases between them. The CDR3 is 15 amino acids. Germline V gene data show CDR1 as LNHDA and CDR2 as SQIVND (reference sequence). The chain's CDR3 is CASSPVGWDTGELFF. The CDR3 DNA sequence: TGTGCCAGTAGCCCCGTCGGGTGGGACACCGGGGAGCTGTTTTTT.

This clone was seen only once. V gene TRBV30 combines with J gene TRBJ1-1, with a possible D match to TRBD1 (5 bases). V was clipped by 2 bases and J by 1 base, with 8 bases between them. CDR3 length: 13 residues. CDR1 and CDR2 (germline): GTSNPN, SVGIG (reference sequence). CDR3 DNA sequence: TGTGCCTGGAGTACTACAGGGAACACTGAAGCTTTCTTT. It yields the protein CAWSTTGNTEAFF.

This clone showed up just once. The gene calls are TRBV6-5 and TRBJ2-7; possibly TRBD2 for D (6 bases). Germline V gene sequence: CDR1 MNHEY, CDR2 SVGAGI. The CDR3 is 14 residues long. Trimming cost V 8 bases and J 6 bases, with 20 bases left between them. In DNA form, the CDR3 reads TGTGCCAGCCGACCCGGGGGATCACTACGCGAGCAGTACTTC. This gives the protein CASRPGGSLREQYF.

The chain links TRBV25-1 to TRBJ1-1, with TRBD1 as a possible D gene (5 bases). With 9 bases removed from V and 10 bases from J, the gap between germline ends came to 15 bases. The CDR3 covers 11 residues. CDR1 is MGHDK, CDR2 SYGVNS, per germline. The CDR3 nucleotides are TGTGCCAGTTCCACAGGTCGAGGAGCTTTCTTT. Protein product: CASSTGRGAFF.